This section outlines one T cell receptor beta chain sequence together with its context. Its antigen remains unidentified. These data are taken from a study of T cell repertoires in cytomegalovirus infection. Study-level information: Use of recently identified HLA-C-restricted and well-studied HLA-B-restricted CMV epitopes was part of the study.

Germline V gene data show CDR1 as MNHEY and CDR2 as SMNVEV (reference sequence). The V segment lost 7 bases and the J segment 2 bases; nucleotides outside the gene matches: 7. The CDR3 runs 14 residues. General study results and limits: Summed frequency of shared TCR beta families picked out CMV carriers who also had the relevant HLA.

TCRdb itself ran the reads through MiXCR, one entry per CDR3 protein. In the table there are around 750,000 distinct CDR3 sequences, about 33% of which are singletons. The chain joins TRBV27 to TRBJ1-2, with 7 positions matching TRBD1. The sequence was obtained from a human donor in good health (CMV status not recorded). Some clones in this sample may be carry-over from other donors' samples. The sample in question was cultured CD8+ T cells from PBMCs, obtained from culture after CMV antigen stimulation. CDR3 amino acids: CASTRQGGNYGYTF. CDR3 DNA sequence: TGTGCCAGCACCCGACAGGGTGGAAACTATGGCTACACCTTC.